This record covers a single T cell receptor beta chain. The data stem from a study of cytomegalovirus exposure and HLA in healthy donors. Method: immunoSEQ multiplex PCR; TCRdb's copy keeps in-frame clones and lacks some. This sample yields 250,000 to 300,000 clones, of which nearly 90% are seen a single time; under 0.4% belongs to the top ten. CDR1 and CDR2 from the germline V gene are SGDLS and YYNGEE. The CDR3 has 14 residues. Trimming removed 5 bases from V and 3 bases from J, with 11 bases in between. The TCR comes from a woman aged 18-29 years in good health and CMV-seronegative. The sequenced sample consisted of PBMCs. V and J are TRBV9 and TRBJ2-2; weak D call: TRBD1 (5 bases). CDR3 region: CASRPPRDTGELFF. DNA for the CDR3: TGTGCCAGCAGACCCCCCAGGGACACCGGGGAGCTGTTTTTT.